Listed here are 26 T cell receptor beta chains from one sample, sequenced in a study of OX40 agonist ivuxolimab in advanced cancers. The protocol used for the library was the immunoSEQ multiplex PCR assay. In its TCRdb copy, this immuneACCESS table keeps in-frame sequences only and misses some clones. Where compared with another copy, unresolved V genes explain less than half of these, and the others have no known cause. Recorded for this sample are over 30,000 clones; approximately 79% of them occurred a single time. The ten largest clonotypes hold about 2% of the sample. The sequencing here drew on CD4+ or CD8+ T cells sorted from blood, taken in a trial of the OX40 agonist ivuxolimab. The receptors originated from an adult with an advanced solid tumor such as melanoma, head and neck, liver or kidney cancer.

The table lists this clone with a count of one. The chain joins TRBV10-3 to TRBJ2-3; 10 bases agree with TRBD2. CDR1 is ENHRY, CDR2 SYGVKD, per germline. This CDR3 comprises 15 residues. V was clipped by 6 bases and J by 3 bases; unmatched bases: 6. The CDR3 nucleotides read TGTGCCATCAGCCGAGCGGGGGGGGTTACAGATACGCAGTATTTT. It translates to CAISRAGGVTDTQYF.

CDR3 DNA: TGTGCCAGCAGCCAAGAACCGGGTTCCAATGAGGTGCAGTTCTTC. Amino acids: CASSQEPGSNEVQFF. This chain connects TRBV4-2 to TRBJ2-1; no firm D call. The CDR3 extends over 15 amino acids. V was cut by 0 bases and J by 12 bases, with 18 bases left in between. Germline CDR1 and CDR2: LGHNA and YNFKEQ.

The V gene is TRBV6-8, the J gene TRBJ2-7, with TRBD2 matching over 12 bases. CDR1 and CDR2 from the germline V gene are MNHGY and SAAAGT. J gave up 1 base and V 2 bases, and 6 bases lay outside the gene matches. The CDR3 length is 17 residues. This CDR3 is CASSYRSTSGGSYEQYF. The DNA for the CDR3 is TGTGCCAGCAGTTACCGTTCGACTAGCGGGGGTTCCTACGAGCAGTACTTC.

The J gene is TRBJ1-2, the V gene TRBV5-4, with no clear D. This CDR3 contains 14 residues. Germline CDR1 is SGHNT and CDR2 is YYREEE (reference sequence). Trimming took 3 bases from V and 0 from J, leaving 9 bases between them. DNA for the CDR3: TGTGCCAGCAGCTCCAGAGGGCCTAACTATGGCTACACCTTC. Its protein is CASSSRGPNYGYTF. The entire variable domain, with the rest obtained from reference TRBV5-4 and TRBJ1-2, is as follows: ETGVTQSPTHLIKTRGQQVTLRCSSQSGHNTVSWYQQALGQGPQFIFQYYREEENGRGNFPPRFSGLQFPNYSSELNVNALELDDSALYLCASSSRGPNYGYTFGSGTRLTVV.

Comments on this clone: This same CDR3 is encoded by further DNA sequences in the sample. This chain connects TRBV2 to TRBJ2-7, with D unclear. Germline-derived CDR1 and CDR2 are SNHLY and FYNNEI. The CDR3 covers 13 residues. V was clipped by 4 bases and J by 7 bases, with 14 bases between them. CDR3 protein: CASSVLGYYEQYF. The CDR3 DNA sequence: TGTGCCAGCAGTGTCTTGGGATACTATGAGCAGTACTTC.

This CDR3 is CASSGGRVQETQYF. As DNA, the CDR3 is TGCGCCAGCAGTGGGGGCCGGGTGCAAGAGACCCAGTACTTC. The V call is TRBV5-1, the J call TRBJ2-5; a possible D gene is TRBD1 (6 bases). This CDR3 has 14 amino acids. CDR1 and CDR2 from the germline V gene are SGHRS and YFSETQ. Trimming removed 5 bases at V and 2 bases at J, with 13 bases between.

This chain joins TRBV6-5 and TRBJ2-7, with D perhaps being TRBD1 or TRBD2 (6 bases each). CDR1 and CDR2 (germline): MNHEY, SVGAGI. The length of the CDR3 is 12 residues. The germline V and J ends were trimmed by 4 bases and 7 bases, with 11 bases remaining between them. In nucleotides, the CDR3 is TGTGCCAGCAGTTGGGGGCGGGGTGAGCAGTACTTC. Protein product: CASSWGRGEQYF.

The rearrangement joins TRBV10-1 to TRBJ2-3, with 10 bases lining up with TRBD1. The V and J ends lost 7 bases and 6 bases, in that order; junction bases with no gene match: 10. Germline lookup yields CDR1 WNHNN and CDR2 SYGVQD (reference sequence). CDR3 length equals 15 residues. The DNA for the CDR3 is TGCGCCAGCAAGGACGGGACAGGGGTTCAGGATACGCAGTATTTT. The encoded protein is CASKDGTGVQDTQYF.

V and J are TRBV14 and TRBJ1-4; D ambiguous. With 4 bases removed from V and 0 bases from J, the gap between germline ends came to 12 bases. The germline V gene encodes CDR1 SGHDN and CDR2 FVKESK. The CDR3 runs 16 residues. The CDR3 sequence: CASSLSDHPTNEKLFF. Written as DNA, the CDR3 is TGTGCCAGCAGCCTCAGTGACCATCCAACTAATGAAAAACTGTTTTTT.

Concerning this clone: A much more abundant neighbour one base away suggests this may be a read error. This CDR3 is also generated by other DNA sequences in the sample. J is TRBJ1-4 and V is TRBV6-1; no definite D call. Germline CDR1 reads MNHNS; CDR2 reads SASEGT. This CDR3 spans 15 amino acids. CDR3 region: CASSDWGSVLEKLFF. The CDR3 bases are TGTGCCAGCAGTGATTGGGGATCGGTGCTGGAAAAGCTGTTTTTT.

The chain employs TRBV21-1 and TRBJ1-1. TRBV21-1 has pseudogene status. The CDR3 extends over 12 amino acids. The CDR3 sequence is CDLRGGYTEAFF. The CDR3 nucleotides read TGTGATTTAAGAGGGGGGTACACTGAAGCTTTCTTT.

The genes are TRBV5-1 and TRBJ2-7, with D possibly being TRBD1 (6 bases). Germline CDR1 is SGHRS and CDR2 is YFSETQ. V was clipped by 4 bases and J by 6 bases, with 17 bases between them. There are 14 residues in the CDR3. This CDR3 reads CASSTGTGFSEQYF. CDR3 sequence (DNA): TGCGCCAGCAGCACCGGTACAGGGTTTAGCGAGCAGTACTTC.

The chain employs TRBV7-2 and TRBJ2-3; D call uncertain. The CDR3 loop spans 14 amino acids. Germline V gene lookup returns CDR1 SGHTA and CDR2 FQGNSA. V shed 0 bases and J shed 2 bases, with 6 bases lying between them. The CDR3 DNA reads as TGTGCCAGCAGCTTAGCCATTCCCACAGATACGCAGTATTTT. The encoded protein is CASSLAIPTDTQYF.

The rearrangement uses TRBV5-6 and TRBJ1-4; 7 bases map to TRBD1. The germline gives CDR1 SGHDT, CDR2 YYEEEE. Trimming cost V 4 bases and J 3 bases; bases outside gene matches: 3. The CDR3 spans 14 residues. The CDR3 region is CASSPQGANEKLFF. For the CDR3, the DNA is TGTGCCAGCAGCCCCCAGGGGGCTAATGAAAAACTGTTTTTT.

The CDR3 region has the DNA TGTGCCAGCAAACAGGGTTACAATCAGCCCCAGCATTTT. Its protein is CASKQGYNQPQHF. The V call is TRBV6-5, the J call TRBJ1-5; the D gene is possibly TRBD1 (6 bases). Germline CDR1 is MNHEY and CDR2 is SVGAGI. Trimming cost V 7 bases and J 3 bases, with 10 bases left between them. The CDR3 contains 13 residues.

By sample fraction, this clone is medium-sized. The genes are TRBV9 and TRBJ2-1; D is undetermined. Germline loops: CDR1 SGDLS, CDR2 YYNGEE. The CDR3 has 13 amino acids. The germline V and J ends were trimmed by 0 bases and 9 bases, with 10 bases remaining between them. CDR3 bases: TGTGCCAGCAGCGTAGCCTCATTCGGTGAGCAGTTCTTC. This translates into CASSVASFGEQFF.

A few counts support this clone. The chain couples TRBV19 to TRBJ2-3, with D possibly TRBD1 on 6 matching bases. With 1 base removed from V and 4 bases from J, the gap between germline ends came to 12 bases. The germline V gene encodes CDR1 LNHDA and CDR2 SQIVND (reference sequence). The CDR3 is 15 amino acids. The DNA for the CDR3 is TGTGCCAGTAGTATAGGCAGGGGAAGTGCAGATACGCAGTATTTT. This codes for CASSIGRGSADTQYF.

This chain connects TRBV6-5 to TRBJ2-3; no definite D call. Per germline, CDR1 MNHEY and CDR2 SVGAGI. The length of the CDR3 is 13 residues. Between the trimmed V and J ends, which lost 2 bases and 1 base, there was a span of 4 bases. CDR3 sequence: CASSYPGTDTQYF. The CDR3 DNA reads as TGTGCCAGCAGTTACCCAGGCACAGATACGCAGTATTTT.

V gene TRBV18 combines with J gene TRBJ1-2; no firm D call. Germline V CDR1 and CDR2: KGHSH, LQKENI. The length of the CDR3 is 13 residues. Trimming removed 6 bases from V and 13 bases from J, with 21 bases in between. In DNA form, the CDR3 reads TGTGCCAGCTCCCCGGATGAACGATCCCTCCCCACCTTC. It is translated as CASSPDERSLPTF.

The chain couples TRBV2 to TRBJ2-1; 13 bases agree with TRBD2. This CDR3 has 15 amino acids. V was clipped by 5 bases and J by 7 bases; unmatched bases: 5. Germline V lookup: CDR1 SNHLY, CDR2 FYNNEI. CDR3 sequence reads: CASSIGLAGVNEQFF. The CDR3 bases are TGTGCCAGCAGTATTGGACTAGCGGGGGTAAATGAGCAGTTCTTC.

The gene calls are TRBV19 and TRBJ1-4, with D maybe TRBD1 (5 bases). V lost 7 bases to trimming and J lost 8 bases, with 14 bases between them. The CDR3 loop spans 13 amino acids. Germline CDR1 reads LNHDA; CDR2 reads SQIVND (reference sequence). DNA for the CDR3: TGTGCCAGTAAGGGCAGGGATAGCGAAAAACTGTTTTTT. Its protein is CASKGRDSEKLFF.

V is TRBV18 and J is TRBJ2-3; 10 nucleotides agree with TRBD2. Germline CDR1 KGHSH, CDR2 LQKENI. The length of the CDR3 is 16 residues. V gave up 5 bases and J gave up 1 base; unmatched junction bases: 6. CDR3 nucleotide sequence: TGTGCCAGCTCAGATGCCGGGACTAGCGGCACAGATACGCAGTATTTT. Its protein product is CASSDAGTSGTDTQYF.

The gene calls are TRBV11-2 and TRBJ2-2, with a possible D match to TRBD1 (5 bases). The CDR3 length is 15 residues. Looked up from germline, CDR1 is SGHAT and CDR2 is FQNNGV. V gave up 5 bases and J gave up 2 bases, with 12 bases separating them. In DNA, the CDR3 is TGTGCCAGCAGCGTACGACAGACAAACACCGGGGAGCTGTTTTTT. This sequence encodes CASSVRQTNTGELFF.

The J gene is TRBJ1-4, the V gene TRBV2; 10 bases are a match to TRBD1. The CDR3 is 13 amino acids. Germline CDR1 and CDR2: SNHLY and FYNNEI. V was pared by 11 bases and J by 7 bases, with 7 bases of the junction left unmatched. The CDR3 spells CASRTGGFEKLFF. The CDR3 DNA follows: TGTGCCTCCCGGACAGGGGGTTTTGAAAAACTGTTTTTT.

This chain uses TRBV4-1 with TRBJ2-2; 16 positions agree with TRBD2. The junction had 13 bases not matched to a gene; V was cut back by 4 bases and J by 5 bases. CDR3 length: 20 residues. Germline V gene data show CDR1 as MGHRA and CDR2 as YSYEKL. CDR3 sequence (DNA): TGCGCCAGCAGCCCGATTTTAGGGACTAGCGGGGGGGCAGGGACCGGGGAGCTGTTTTTT. Protein sequence: CASSPILGTSGGAGTGELFF.

The chain has TRBV14 and TRBJ1-4; D call uncertain. The CDR3 has 14 amino acids. Per the germline V gene, CDR1 is SGHDN and CDR2 is FVKESK. V was pared by 2 bases and J by 0 bases, with 4 bases between. CDR3 sequence: CASSQRATNEKLFF. The CDR3 DNA is TGTGCCAGCAGCCAACGGGCAACTAATGAAAAACTGTTTTTT.